The 26 T cell receptor beta chains below all came from one sample that was sequenced in a study of blood T cell repertoires in COVID-19. Only in-frame clones appear in the TCRdb table, and some are missing; sequencing was by immunoSEQ multiplex PCR. The data show about 400,000 clones, with around nine tenths seen just once and around 2.9% held by the top ten. Sequenced sample: peripheral blood. All receptors come from a human donor in a cohort sampled during active COVID-19.

The chain links TRBV5-1 to TRBJ2-2, with 10 bases identical to TRBD1. This CDR3 has 16 amino acids. The germline CDR1 and CDR2 sequences are SGHRS and YFSETQ. After removal of 4 bases from V and 4 bases from J, the junction contained 7 bases not matched to a gene. The CDR3 region has the DNA TGCGCCAGCAGCCCGAGGACAGGGGGGAGCACCGGGGAGCTGTTTTTT. This sequence encodes CASSPRTGGSTGELFF.

This clone has only one observation. V usage is TRBV30 and J usage is TRBJ2-6, with TRBD2 identical over 9 bases. Germline V gives CDR1 GTSNPN, CDR2 SVGIG (reference sequence). V shed 0 bases and J 3 bases; nucleotides not matched to a gene: 6. CDR3 size: 17 residues. CDR3 coding DNA: TGTGCCTGGAGTGTCTGGCGGGGGGGCCGTGGGGCCAACGTCCTGACTTTC. Translation gives CAWSVWRGGRGANVLTF.

The rearrangement uses TRBV3-1 (or the pseudogene TRBV3-2) and TRBJ2-3; TRBD1 matches 7 bases. The CDR3 loop spans 16 amino acids. Germline assignment: CDR1 LGHDT and CDR2 YNNKEL (reference sequence). V shed 1 base and J 1 base; nucleotides not matched to a gene: 5. Here the CDR3 reads CASSQGTGRGTDTQYF. The CDR3 DNA reads as TGTGCCAGCAGCCAAGGGACAGGACGGGGCACAGATACGCAGTATTTT.

The chain couples TRBV9 to TRBJ2-1, with D possibly TRBD1 on 5 matching bases. This CDR3 contains 14 residues. Per the germline V gene, CDR1 is SGDLS and CDR2 is YYNGEE. The V gene lost 0 bases and the J gene lost 3 bases, with 7 bases spanning the gap. CDR3 in DNA: TGTGCCAGCAGCGTAGGACAGCTCTACAATGAGCAGTTCTTC. Amino acid sequence: CASSVGQLYNEQFF.

This clone was seen only once. The CDR3 nucleotides are TGTGCCAGCAGCTCAAGACTAGCGGGAGGGACCGGGGAGCTGTTTTTT. Protein sequence: CASSSRLAGGTGELFF. V usage is TRBV7-2 and J usage is TRBJ2-2; 14 bases line up with TRBD2. Trimming cost V 4 bases and J 5 bases; bases outside gene matches: 3. The CDR3 is 16 residues long. CDR1 and CDR2 (germline): SGHTA, FQGNSA.

The chain employs TRBV19 and TRBJ1-1; 7 bases are shared with TRBD1. After removal of 1 base from V and 4 bases from J, the junction contained 6 bases not matched to a gene. The germline gives CDR1 LNHDA, CDR2 SQIVND (reference sequence). The CDR3 is 15 amino acids. The CDR3 DNA reads TGTGCCAGTAGTATAGTAGCACAGGGGATCACTGAAGCTTTCTTT. Translating gives CASSIVAQGITEAFF.

The CDR3 reads CASSLDASTGGETQYF. DNA of the CDR3: TGTGCCAGCAGCTTAGATGCCTCGACAGGGGGTGAGACCCAGTACTTC. The J gene is TRBJ2-5, the V gene TRBV11-3; TRBD1 aligns across 9 bases. This CDR3 comprises 16 residues. The ends lost 0 bases at V and 5 bases at J; junction bases unmatched: 7. Germline loops: CDR1 SGHNT, CDR2 YENEEA.

This clone was seen a single time. V and J are TRBV2 and TRBJ2-2, with 8 bases lining up with TRBD1. The ends lost 3 bases at V and 7 bases at J; junction bases unmatched: 7. The CDR3 runs to 15 residues. The germline V gene encodes CDR1 SNHLY and CDR2 FYNNEI. CDR3 coding DNA: TGTGCCAGCAGTGACAGGGGGCGAAGAGTCGGGGAGCTGTTTTTT. It codes for CASSDRGRRVGELFF.

The chain is built from TRBV5-6 and TRBJ1-2; D is ambiguous. The germline V and J ends were trimmed by 4 bases and 4 bases, with 17 bases remaining between them. The CDR3 is 15 residues long. Germline-derived CDR1 and CDR2 are SGHDT and YYEEEE. The CDR3 region is CASSAGSWVGYGYTF. The CDR3 region has the DNA TGTGCCAGCAGCGCGGGGTCCTGGGTAGGCTATGGCTACACCTTC.

The chain joins TRBV19 to TRBJ2-3, with D perhaps TRBD1 (5 bases). CDR3 size: 14 residues. With 6 bases removed from V and 6 bases from J, the gap between germline ends came to 16 bases. CDR1 is LNHDA and CDR2 is SQIVND in the germline V gene (reference sequence). The CDR3 reads CASSPNGATDTQYF. DNA for the CDR3: TGTGCCAGTAGCCCGAATGGGGCAACTGATACGCAGTATTTT.

This chain uses TRBV3-1 (or the pseudogene TRBV3-2) with TRBJ1-3; no firm D call. Germline CDR1 and CDR2: LGHDT and YNNKEL (reference sequence). The CDR3 is made up of 16 amino acids. V was cut by 2 bases and J by 0 bases, with 11 bases left in between. As DNA, the CDR3 is TGTGCCAGCAGCCAACAGGCAATGAACTCTGGAAACACCATATATTTT. Translating gives CASSQQAMNSGNTIYF.

The chain links TRBV6-5 to TRBJ2-1, with 11 nucleotides matching TRBD2. Trimming removed 7 bases from V and 6 bases from J; junction bases left unmatched: 5. CDR3 size: 14 residues. CDR1 MNHEY and CDR2 SVGAGI come from the germline V gene. The CDR3 nucleotides are TGTGCCAGCACCCCCACTAGCGGGAGCAATGAGCAGTTCTTC. It codes for CASTPTSGSNEQFF.

CDR3 loop: CASRSDRGQVGYTF. Here the CDR3 DNA reads TGTGCCAGCAGGTCTGACAGGGGGCAAGTCGGCTACACCTTC. V and J are TRBV28 and TRBJ1-2, with 10 bases aligning to TRBD1. V shed 6 bases and J 8 bases; nucleotides not matched to a gene: 9. Germline lookup yields CDR1 MDHEN and CDR2 SYDVKM. The length of the CDR3 is 14 residues.

This chain's CDR3 is CASSKRQGAAGELFF. The DNA for the CDR3 is TGTGCCAGCAGCAAACGACAGGGGGCCGCCGGGGAGCTGTTTTTT. The rearrangement joins TRBV7-3 to TRBJ2-2; TRBD1 matches at 10 bases. Germline assignment: CDR1 SGHTA and CDR2 FQGTGA. With 5 bases clipped from V and 6 bases from J, the junction kept 6 bases outside the gene matches. The CDR3 spans 15 residues. The whole variable domain, filled in from reference TRBV7-3 and TRBJ2-2, reads GAGVSQTPSNKVTEKGKYVELRCDPISGHTALYWYRQSLGQGPEFLIYFQGTGAADDSGLPNDRFFAVRPEGSVSTLKIQRTERGDSAVYLCASSKRQGAAGELFFGEGSRLTVL.

The V and J genes are TRBV7-8 and TRBJ1-1; D is undetermined. The CDR3 length is 15 residues. V dropped 4 bases and J dropped 0 bases, with 12 bases sitting between them. Germline V gene lookup returns CDR1 SGHVS and CDR2 FQNEAQ. CDR3 nucleotide sequence: TGTGCCAGCAGCTACCAGGCCGGAATGAACACTGAAGCTTTCTTT. As protein: CASSYQAGMNTEAFF.

This chain joins TRBV5-4 and TRBJ2-5, with 8 bases that match TRBD1. The V gene end was trimmed by 2 bases and the J gene end by 2 bases; junction bases not matched to a gene: 2. Germline V lookup: CDR1 SGHNT, CDR2 YYREEE (reference sequence). The CDR3 runs to 14 residues. CDR3 coding DNA: TGTGCCAGCAGCTTTAGGACAGGGCAAGAGACCCAGTACTTC. This sequence encodes CASSFRTGQETQYF.

In its sample, this clone was seen once. This chain joins TRBV5-4 and TRBJ2-3; TRBD2 might be the D (6 bases). This CDR3 comprises 19 residues. In germline, CDR1 is SGHNT, CDR2 YYREEE (reference sequence). V was trimmed by 0 bases and J by 10 bases, leaving 30 bases between them. The CDR3 DNA reads as TGTGCCAGCAGCTTGGATATCCGGTCGGTCGGCTCGGGGGTTGTTGCGCAGTATTTT. Its protein is CASSLDIRSVGSGVVAQYF.

The chain carries TRBV28 and TRBJ2-1; 8 nucleotides agree with TRBD2. Trimming at V came to 5 bases and at J to 4 bases, leaving 10 bases not matched to a gene. The CDR3 sequence is 16 residues long. Germline V gene data show CDR1 as MDHEN and CDR2 as SYDVKM. CDR3 amino acids: CASSPLASGFYNEQFF. The DNA of the CDR3 is TGTGCCAGCAGTCCCTTGGCTAGCGGGTTTTACAATGAGCAGTTCTTC.

The chain uses TRBV5-4 and TRBJ1-3; D possibly corresponds to TRBD1 (6 bases). Germline loops: CDR1 SGHNT, CDR2 YYREEE (reference sequence). The CDR3 is 14 amino acids. Trimming took off 4 bases at V and 5 bases at J, with 13 bases between the two ends. CDR3 bases: TGTGCCAGCAGCCCCGACAGGAACAGAAACACCATATATTTT. This sequence encodes CASSPDRNRNTIYF.

The rearrangement joins TRBV7-3 to TRBJ2-7, with 8 nucleotides matching TRBD2. With V trimmed by 5 bases and J by 5 bases, 5 bases remained unmatched. This CDR3 has 13 amino acids. Germline values: CDR1 SGHTA, CDR2 FQGTGA. The CDR3 DNA sequence: TGTGCCAGCAGCCCCTCGGGAGGGCACGAGCAGTACTTC. Protein product: CASSPSGGHEQYF.

The V and J genes are TRBV6-1 and TRBJ2-3; the D is unclear. Trimming cost V 1 base and J 4 bases, with 6 bases left between them. Per germline, CDR1 MNHNS and CDR2 SASEGT. The CDR3 consists of 13 residues. The CDR3 here is CASSEEAADTQYF. In nucleotides, the CDR3 is TGTGCCAGCAGTGAAGAGGCGGCAGATACGCAGTATTTT.

This clone was seen a single time. In DNA form, the CDR3 reads TGTGCCAGCAGCCGGACTAGCGGGAGGTCAGATACGCAGTATTTT. Amino acids: CASSRTSGRSDTQYF. The chain employs TRBV7-3 and TRBJ2-3; TRBD2 agrees at 14 bases. Germline values: CDR1 SGHTA, CDR2 FQGTGA. This CDR3 region has 15 residues. With V trimmed by 5 bases and J by 4 bases, 2 bases remained unmatched.

The chain combines TRBV5-4 with TRBJ2-3; 9 nucleotides align to TRBD1. There are 14 residues in the CDR3. Germline lookup yields CDR1 SGHNT and CDR2 YYREEE (reference sequence). Trimming removed 3 bases from V and 1 base from J; junction bases left unmatched: 0. CDR3 coding DNA: TGTGCCAGCAGCTGGGACAGGGGCACAGATACGCAGTATTTT. This sequence encodes CASSWDRGTDTQYF.

J is TRBJ1-6 and V is TRBV28, with TRBD1 identical over 7 bases. Losses at the gene ends were 4 bases for V and 8 bases for J; bases not matched to a gene: 14. Germline values: CDR1 MDHEN, CDR2 SYDVKM. The CDR3 sequence is 17 residues long. CDR3 coding DNA: TGTGCCAGCAGTTCCGTCGACAGGGTGGGTAGTGATTCACCCCTCCACTTT. It is translated as CASSSVDRVGSDSPLHF.

The J gene is TRBJ1-3, the V gene TRBV15; no reliable D call. Germline V lookup: CDR1 LNHNV, CDR2 YYDKDF (reference sequence). Trimming stripped 0 bases from V and 2 bases from J, with 8 bases between. The CDR3 has 15 amino acids. The CDR3 spells CATSRDEETGNTIYF. The CDR3 nucleotides read TGTGCCACCAGCAGAGATGAGGAAACTGGAAACACCATATATTTT. Looking up the rest from reference TRBV15 and TRBJ1-3 gives the full variable domain: DAMVIQNPRYQVTQFGKPVTLSCSQTLNHNVMYWYQQKSSQAPKLLFHYYDKDFNNEADTPDNFQSRRPNTSFCFLDIRSPGLGDTAMYLCATSRDEETGNTIYFGEGSWLTVV.

The chain combines TRBV5-1 with TRBJ2-5, with TRBD1 matching 11 bases. Losses at the gene ends were 0 bases for V and 5 bases for J; bases not matched to a gene: 3. The CDR3 consists of 15 residues. Germline loops: CDR1 SGHRS, CDR2 YFSETQ. The CDR3 region is CASSLGTGGQETQYF. DNA for the CDR3: TGCGCCAGCAGCTTGGGGACAGGGGGCCAGGAGACCCAGTACTTC.